The entry below gives a single TCR beta chain sequence along with its context. Its cognate antigen has yet to be identified. No base qualities exist here, and no much larger clone lies one base off it. Reading the germline V gene gives CDR1 SGDLS and CDR2 YYNGEE. Reading from cysteine to phenylalanine, the CDR3 counts 16 amino acids. The retained sequence is limited to the CDR3, 48 bases, with the frame set at the first base. V lost 3 bases and J lost 4 bases; the stretch between them is 18 bases long. TCRbeta CDR3 regions were amplified from genomic DNA by means of the immunoSEQ Assay, a bias-controlled multiplex PCR. Per the authors' processing: Nucleated cell counts per sample were estimated from amplification of reference gene primers within the assay. To quantify the absolute abundance of each unique TCRbeta CDR3 rearrangement, sequence reads were collapsed and filtered. Productive Simpson clonality was computed per sample as the square root of Simpson's diversity index over productive rearrangements. Drawn from immuneACCESS, this table holds only the in-frame rearrangements with V and J called that TCRdb kept. Clones are partly lost; checked studies trace under half to an unresolved V gene and leave the rest unexplained. V, J and clone size reflect that table, while D and trimming were determined from the DNA. The sample contains 150,000 to 200,000 clones, 65% to 90% of them found a single time. The ten largest clones represent 15% of the sample.

Participants in the prospective study were aged about 18 to 95 years, lived in 20 to 30 United States geographic areas, and enrolled through a virtual design. In the prospective study, cohorts were assigned on the basis of participant-reported clinical history obtained from a screening survey and a study questionnaire. Recovered participants in ImmuneRACE Cohort 3 were defined by two consecutive negative NP/OP PCR tests, clearance by a healthcare professional, or resolution of symptoms. In the prospective study, whole blood, serum and a nasopharyngeal or oropharyngeal swab were collected from each participant by mobile phlebotomists. Additional blood draws and questionnaires over a 2-month period could optionally be provided by prospective study participants. Prospective study blood samples were shipped either frozen or at room temperature before DNA extraction. This sample was included in a study of blood T cell repertoires in COVID-19 (dated by TCRdb to 2018 to 2021). In the study overall: The collaborator samples originated in the United States, Italy and Spain and spanned the acute and convalescent phases of COVID-19. The prospective study material was composed of cDNA or gDNA derived from T cells, B-cell-depleted T cells, or PBMCs. Deeply sampled blood TCRbeta repertoires from subjects exposed to, actively infected with, or recovered from COVID-19 were included in the dataset. A freely available public database, intended as a resource for researchers studying the immune response to SARS-CoV-2, is where the repertoires were released. The samples were drawn from two sources: the first 160 participants of the ongoing ImmuneRACE study, and fewer than 1,500 subjects contributed by 6 global collaborators. Nearly every sample came with metadata listing a de-identified subject ID, COVID-19 status, age in years and sex. Where available, HLA class I and class II types were obtained from metadata supplied by the sample provider rather than from assay-based typing.

The paper as a whole reports these results and caveats: Clinical and demographic metadata were provided uncurated, with the amount varying by source and participant.

The sequence came from a man over 45 who had recovered from COVID-19. Specimen: PBMCs or T cells enriched from blood (not recorded which). The chain couples TRBV9 to TRBJ2-3; TRBD2 could be the D gene, as 6 bases match. The DNA reads as follows: TGTGCCAGCAGCGCGGAGGAGGGGATTGGAGCAGATACGCAGTATTTT. It is translated as CASSAEEGIGADTQYF.